This TCR beta chain derives from a study of blood T cell repertoires in COVID-19 (dated by TCRdb to about 2020). The study in broad terms: The collaborator samples originated in the United States, Italy and Spain and spanned the acute and convalescent phases of COVID-19. The material from the prospective study consisted of cDNA or gDNA derived from T cells, B-cell-depleted T cells, or PBMCs. Subjects who had been exposed to COVID-19, were actively infected with it, or had recovered from it provided the deeply sampled blood TCRbeta repertoires that made up the dataset. The repertoires were released in a freely available public database meant as a resource for research on the immune response to SARS-CoV-2. The samples were drawn from two sources: the first 160 participants of the ongoing ImmuneRACE study, and 1,000 to 1,500 subjects contributed by 6 global collaborators. Sample metadata almost always included a de-identified subject ID, COVID-19 status, age in years and sex. Where HLA class I and class II types were available, the types were taken from metadata supplied by the sample provider, not from assay-based typing. Study-level results and caveats: How much clinical and demographic metadata was included differed by source and by participant, and the metadata was provided uncurated.

The CDR1 and CDR2 encoded by the germline V gene are SQVTM and ANQGSEA. The CDR3 has 14 amino acids, counting the end cysteine and phenylalanine. Left in the record is the CDR3 DNA by itself, 42 bases read in frame from the first base. V is clipped by 3 bases and J by 1 base, and the sequence between their germline boundaries is 11 bases long. Whole blood was collected in K2EDTA tubes by collaborating institutions according to the institutions' own protocols. Collaborator samples were shipped for TCRbeta analysis as frozen whole blood, isolated PBMCs, or DNA extracted from either sample type. Regarding this clone: Its antigen is unknown. The sample holds no much larger clone one base away, and base qualities are not on file.

The immunoSEQ Assay, a bias-controlled multiplex PCR, was used to amplify TCRbeta CDR3 regions from genomic DNA. Per the authors' processing: Nucleated cell counts per sample were estimated from amplification of reference gene primers within the assay. To quantify the absolute abundance of each unique TCRbeta CDR3 rearrangement, sequence reads were collapsed and filtered. For each sample, productive Simpson clonality was calculated as the square root of Simpson's diversity index over productive rearrangements. The table was pulled from immuneACCESS by TCRdb, which kept in-frame rearrangements only. Such tables lose some clones; where checked, under half of the loss comes from unresolved V genes, and the rest has no known cause. V, J and clone size were drawn from that table, and D and trimming were deduced from the DNA. The sample includes 20,000 to 25,000 clones, with about 89% observed a single time. The ten biggest clones cover around 29% of the sample.

The receptor's source is a woman in her 70s with active COVID-19. The sequence is built from TRBV29-1 and TRBJ2-3; matching of 6 bases hints at TRBD2 as the D gene. The sample comprised peripheral blood. The DNA sequence follows: TGCAGCGTTGAGGGCGGGACCCGCACAGATACGCAGTATTTT. Protein translation: CSVEGGTRTDTQYF.